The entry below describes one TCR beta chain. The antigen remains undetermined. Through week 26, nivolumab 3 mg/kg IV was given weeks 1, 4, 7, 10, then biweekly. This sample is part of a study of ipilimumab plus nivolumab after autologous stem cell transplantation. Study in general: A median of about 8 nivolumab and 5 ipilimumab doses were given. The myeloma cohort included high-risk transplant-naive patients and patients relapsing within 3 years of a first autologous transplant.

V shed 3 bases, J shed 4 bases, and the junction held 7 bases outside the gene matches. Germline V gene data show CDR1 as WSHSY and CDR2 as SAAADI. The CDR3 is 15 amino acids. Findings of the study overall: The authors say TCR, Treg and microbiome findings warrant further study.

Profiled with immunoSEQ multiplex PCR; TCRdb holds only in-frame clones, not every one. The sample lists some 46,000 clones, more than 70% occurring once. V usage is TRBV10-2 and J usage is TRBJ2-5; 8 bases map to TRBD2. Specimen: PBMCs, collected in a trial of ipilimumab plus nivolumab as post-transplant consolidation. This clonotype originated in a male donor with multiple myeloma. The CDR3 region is CASSDPGGAAETQYF. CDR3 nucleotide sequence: TGCGCCAGCAGTGATCCCGGGGGGGCCGCAGAGACCCAGTACTTC.